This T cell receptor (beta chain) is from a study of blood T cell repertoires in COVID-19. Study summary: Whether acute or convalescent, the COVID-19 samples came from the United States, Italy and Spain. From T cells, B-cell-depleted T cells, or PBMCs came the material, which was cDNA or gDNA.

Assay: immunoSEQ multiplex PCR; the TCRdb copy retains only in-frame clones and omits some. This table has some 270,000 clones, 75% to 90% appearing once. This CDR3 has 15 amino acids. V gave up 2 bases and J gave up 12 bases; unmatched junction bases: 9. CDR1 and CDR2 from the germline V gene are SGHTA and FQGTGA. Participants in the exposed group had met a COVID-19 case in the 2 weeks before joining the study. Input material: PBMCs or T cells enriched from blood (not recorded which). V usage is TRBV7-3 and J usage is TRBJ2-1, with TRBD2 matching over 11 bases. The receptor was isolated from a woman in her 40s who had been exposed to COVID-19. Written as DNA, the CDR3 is TGTGCCAGCAGCTTAGGAATCGCCGGGACTAGCGGGCAGTTCTTC. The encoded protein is CASSLGIAGTSGQFF.